This T cell receptor (beta chain) was sequenced during a study of cytomegalovirus exposure and HLA in healthy donors. Study information: Genetic ancestry analysis placed about 84% of the 410 or so donors that were genotyped in the Caucasian-associated cluster.

Trimming cost V 0 bases and J 2 bases, with 14 bases left between them. CDR1 is MNHEY, CDR2 SMNVEV, per germline (reference sequence). The CDR3 totals 17 residues. PCR amplification relied on 60 Vbeta primers (plus 13 Jbeta primers). Sequenced by immunoSEQ multiplex PCR; TCRdb stores in-frame clones only, minus some. The table has some 200,000 clones, around 64% seen once. Study-level findings and limits: Per a later analysis, about 18,000 TCR beta sequences showed association with HLA alleles at 0.05 false discovery rate.

About this clone itself: Its target is not known.

Input material: PBMCs. The gene calls are TRBV27 and TRBJ1-5, with D maybe TRBD1 (6 bases). The clonotype comes from a man aged 35-49 years in good health and CMV-seropositive. The CDR3 DNA reads as TGTGCCAGCAGTTTATCGCTTGGGGGCAGTCGCAATCAGCCCCAGCATTTT. Its translation is CASSLSLGGSRNQPQHF.